The 15 T cell receptor beta chains below were found in one sample sequenced in a study of STAT5B mutations in CD4+ large granular lymphocyte leukemia. Profiling relied on immunoSEQ multiplex PCR, and the TCRdb table lists in-frame clones only, not all of them. Of 30,000 to 40,000 clones in the sample, more than 70% were seen once. The material sequenced was CD4+ T cells from blood buffy coats. The receptors here all came from a human donor in good health.

The genes are TRBV2 and TRBJ1-6; D is perhaps TRBD1 (6 bases). V lost 5 bases and J 13 bases, leaving 18 bases between the germline ends. The CDR3 has 14 residues. Germline CDR1 reads SNHLY; CDR2 reads FYNNEI. CDR3 region: CASSSDEGGWPLHF. The DNA for the CDR3 is TGTGCCAGCAGTTCGGACGAGGGGGGATGGCCCCTCCACTTT.

The chain is built from TRBV19 and TRBJ2-5, with D possibly called TRBD1 or TRBD2 (5 bases each). Germline lookup yields CDR1 LNHDA and CDR2 SQIVND (reference sequence). The CDR3 is 14 residues long. Trimming removed 0 bases at V and 5 bases at J, with 10 bases between. The CDR3 nucleotides are TGTGCCAGTAGTATAGAGCCGGGGCGCGAGACCCAGTACTTC. As protein: CASSIEPGRETQYF.

The chain joins TRBV6-5 to TRBJ1-2, with a weak D call TRBD1 (5 bases). Trimming stripped 6 bases from V and 4 bases from J, with 6 bases between. The CDR3 sequence is 11 residues long. In germline, CDR1 is MNHEY, CDR2 SVGAGI. The CDR3 nucleotides read TGTGCCAGCAGGGGGACCTATGGCTACACCTTC. It is translated as CASRGTYGYTF.

The rearrangement uses TRBV28 and TRBJ1-3, with D possibly TRBD1 on 6 matching bases. V was pared by 2 bases and J by 3 bases, with 17 bases between. The germline V gene encodes CDR1 MDHEN and CDR2 SYDVKM. The CDR3 runs to 17 residues. The DNA of the CDR3 is TGTGCCAGCAGTTTAGGGGCAGGGGTAAGAGGTGGAAACACCATATATTTT. This translates into CASSLGAGVRGGNTIYF.

The rearrangement links TRBV4-2 to TRBJ2-3; D unclear. V dropped 4 bases and J dropped 1 base, with 6 bases sitting between them. Germline CDR1 reads LGHNA; CDR2 reads YNFKEQ. This CDR3 has 13 amino acids. The CDR3 sequence is CASSPRGTDTQYF. The CDR3 nucleotides are TGTGCCAGCAGCCCCCGTGGCACAGATACGCAGTATTTT.

In DNA, the CDR3 is TGCAGCGTGAGGACAGGGTCACCCTACGAGCAGTACTTC. The encoded protein is CSVRTGSPYEQYF. V usage is TRBV29-1 and J usage is TRBJ2-7, with 8 bases matching TRBD1. This CDR3 spans 13 amino acids. The germline gives CDR1 SQVTM, CDR2 ANQGSEA. The V gene end was trimmed by 6 bases and the J gene end by 2 bases; junction bases not matched to a gene: 6.

This chain uses TRBV19 with TRBJ2-2; D possibly matches TRBD1 or TRBD2 (5 bases each). This CDR3 is 14 amino acids long. The germline gives CDR1 LNHDA, CDR2 SQIVND (reference sequence). The V end lost 5 bases, the J end lost 4 bases, and 11 bases lay between the germline ends. This CDR3 reads CASSFEGSTGELFF. In DNA, the CDR3 is TGTGCCAGTAGTTTCGAGGGGTCCACCGGGGAGCTGTTTTTT.

This sequence joins TRBV18 and TRBJ2-5; TRBD1 agrees at 7 bases. The germline V gene encodes CDR1 KGHSH and CDR2 LQKENI. This CDR3 comprises 16 residues. Trimming at V came to 3 bases and at J to 1 base, leaving 8 bases not matched to a gene. CDR3 sequence (DNA): TGTGCCAGCTCACCCCAGGGACAGACAGGCCAAGAGACCCAGTACTTC. It specifies CASSPQGQTGQETQYF.

V and J are TRBV18 and TRBJ2-7; D might be TRBD2 (6 bases). The CDR3 loop spans 15 amino acids. Germline lookup yields CDR1 KGHSH and CDR2 LQKENI. The V end was cut by 1 base, the J end by 11 bases, with 21 bases between. The CDR3 loop reads CASSPRVAAEEVEYF. The CDR3 DNA is TGTGCCAGCTCACCACGGGTAGCGGCGGAGGAGGTTGAGTACTTC.

The chain recombines TRBV5-1 with TRBJ2-4; TRBD2 might be the D (7 bases). Trimming removed 4 bases at V and 8 bases at J, with 16 bases between. The CDR3 is 14 amino acids. Germline V gene sequence: CDR1 SGHRS, CDR2 YFSETQ. CDR3 sequence (DNA): TGCGCCAGCAGCACGGACAGCGGGACTGACATTCAGTACTTC. Residues: CASSTDSGTDIQYF.

The chain is built from TRBV6-1 and TRBJ1-2; D ambiguous. Trimming removed 2 bases at V and 4 bases at J, with 8 bases between. The CDR3 length is 13 residues. CDR1 and CDR2 from the germline V gene are MNHNS and SASEGT. As DNA, the CDR3 is TGTGCCAGCAGTGAAAAGGAGATCTATGGCTACACCTTC. Translating gives CASSEKEIYGYTF.

The rearrangement links TRBV2 to TRBJ2-3; 14 bases are shared with TRBD2. The V gene's germline CDR1 is SNHLY and CDR2 FYNNEI. V lost 6 bases and J lost 3; bases outside the gene matches: 8. The CDR3 length is 17 residues. CDR3 region: CASRSGTSGRRTDTQYF. The CDR3 nucleotides are TGTGCCAGCAGGTCCGGGACTAGCGGGAGAAGGACAGATACGCAGTATTTT. The full variable domain, rest sourced from reference TRBV2 and TRBJ2-3, is EPEVTQTPSHQVTQMGQEVILRCVPISNHLYFYWYRQILGQKVEFLVSFYNNEISEKSEIFDDQFSVERPDGSNFTLKIRSTKLEDSAMYFCASRSGTSGRRTDTQYFGPGTRLTVL.

Only a few counts were recorded for this clone. The chain employs TRBV19 and TRBJ2-7, with D uncertain. Deletions cut 5 bases from V and 7 bases from J, with 15 bases between. This CDR3 comprises 13 residues. Looked up from germline, CDR1 is LNHDA and CDR2 is SQIVND (reference sequence). The CDR3: CASSLRHSGEQYF. The CDR3, as DNA: TGTGCCAGTAGTCTTCGCCATTCCGGGGAGCAGTACTTC.

The chain uses TRBV7-2 and TRBJ2-7; possibly TRBD2 for D (7 bases). Germline V gene sequence: CDR1 SGHTA, CDR2 FQGNSA. The CDR3 spans 16 residues. The V end lost 2 bases, the J end lost 5 bases, and 19 bases lay between the germline ends. CDR3 amino acids: CASSLTGGAGHNEQYF. As DNA, the CDR3 is TGTGCCAGCAGCTTAACGGGGGGAGCGGGACATAACGAGCAGTACTTC. The full variable domain, its missing parts supplied by reference TRBV7-2 and TRBJ2-7, is GAGVSQSPSNKVTEKGKDVELRCDPISGHTALYWYRQSLGQGLEFLIYFQGNSAPDKSGLPSDRFSAERTGGSVSTLTIQRTQQEDSAVYLCASSLTGGAGHNEQYFGPGTRLTVT.

In DNA form, the CDR3 reads TGTGCCATCAGTTCGGGGGGGCCAGGGAGGGAGACCCAGTACTTC. This codes for CAISSGGPGRETQYF. The rearrangement links TRBV10-3 to TRBJ2-5; 8 nucleotides match TRBD2. Germline V gene sequence: CDR1 ENHRY, CDR2 SYGVKD. This CDR3 comprises 15 residues. Unmatched junction bases numbered 10, after V lost 5 bases and J lost 5 bases.